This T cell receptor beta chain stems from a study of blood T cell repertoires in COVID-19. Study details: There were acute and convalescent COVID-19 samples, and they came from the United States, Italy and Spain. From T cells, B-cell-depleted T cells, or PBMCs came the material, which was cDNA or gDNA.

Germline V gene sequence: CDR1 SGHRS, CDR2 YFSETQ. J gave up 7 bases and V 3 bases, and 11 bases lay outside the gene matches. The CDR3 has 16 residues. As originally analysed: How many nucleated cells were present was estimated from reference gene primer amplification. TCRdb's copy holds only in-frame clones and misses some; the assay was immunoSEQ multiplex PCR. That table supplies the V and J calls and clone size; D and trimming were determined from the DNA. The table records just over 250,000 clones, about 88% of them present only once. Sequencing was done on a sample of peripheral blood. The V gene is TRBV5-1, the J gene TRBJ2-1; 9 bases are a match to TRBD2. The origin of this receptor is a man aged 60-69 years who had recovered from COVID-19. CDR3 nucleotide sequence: TGCGCCAGCAGCTCCCCCGGCTGGCGGGGGGGTAATGAGCAGTTCTTC. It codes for CASSSPGWRGGNEQFF.